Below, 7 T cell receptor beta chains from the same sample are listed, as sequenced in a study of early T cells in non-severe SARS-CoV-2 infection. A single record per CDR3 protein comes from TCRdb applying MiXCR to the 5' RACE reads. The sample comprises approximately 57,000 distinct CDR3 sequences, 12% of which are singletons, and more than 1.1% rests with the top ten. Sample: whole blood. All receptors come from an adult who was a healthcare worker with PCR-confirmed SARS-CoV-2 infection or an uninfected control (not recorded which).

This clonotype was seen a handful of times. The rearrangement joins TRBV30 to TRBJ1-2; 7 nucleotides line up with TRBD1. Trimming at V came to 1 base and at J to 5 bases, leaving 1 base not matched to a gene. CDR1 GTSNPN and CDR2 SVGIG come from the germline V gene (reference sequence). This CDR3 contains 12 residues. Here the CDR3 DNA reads TGTGCCTGGAGTGGGACAGGATATGGCTACACCTTC. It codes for CAWSGTGYGYTF.

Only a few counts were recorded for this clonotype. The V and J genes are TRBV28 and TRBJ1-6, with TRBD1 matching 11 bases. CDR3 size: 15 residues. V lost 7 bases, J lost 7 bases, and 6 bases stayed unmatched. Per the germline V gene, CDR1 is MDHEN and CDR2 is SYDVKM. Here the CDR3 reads CASNSGTGGNSPLHF. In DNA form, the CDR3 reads TGTGCCAGCAATTCCGGGACAGGGGGGAATTCACCCCTCCACTTT.

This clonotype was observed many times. This CDR3 reads CASREGRTTDTQYF. DNA for the CDR3: TGTGCCTCGAGGGAAGGGAGAACTACAGATACGCAGTATTTT. This chain uses TRBV10-3 with TRBJ2-3; D possibly corresponds to TRBD2 (5 bases). Germline V lookup: CDR1 ENHRY, CDR2 SYGVKD. V lost 11 bases and J lost 3, with 18 bases in between. The CDR3 is 14 amino acids.

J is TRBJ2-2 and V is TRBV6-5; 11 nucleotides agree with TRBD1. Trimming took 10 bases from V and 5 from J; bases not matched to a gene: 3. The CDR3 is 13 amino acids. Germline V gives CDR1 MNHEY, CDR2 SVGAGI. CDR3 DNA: TGTGCCACTAGGGACAGGGGGACCGGGGAGCTGTTTTTT. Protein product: CATRDRGTGELFF.

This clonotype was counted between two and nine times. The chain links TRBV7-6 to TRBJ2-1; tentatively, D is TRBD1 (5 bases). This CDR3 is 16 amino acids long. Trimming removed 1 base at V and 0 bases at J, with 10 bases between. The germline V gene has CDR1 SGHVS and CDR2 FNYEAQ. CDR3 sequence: CASSLEGKSSYNEQFF. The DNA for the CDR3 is TGTGCCAGCAGCTTAGAGGGGAAGAGCTCCTACAATGAGCAGTTCTTC.

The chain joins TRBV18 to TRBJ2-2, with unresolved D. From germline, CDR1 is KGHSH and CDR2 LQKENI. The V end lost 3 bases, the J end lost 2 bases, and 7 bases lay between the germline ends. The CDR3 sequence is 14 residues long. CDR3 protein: CASSPDGNTGELFF. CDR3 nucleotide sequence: TGTGCCAGCTCACCCGACGGAAACACCGGGGAGCTGTTTTTT.

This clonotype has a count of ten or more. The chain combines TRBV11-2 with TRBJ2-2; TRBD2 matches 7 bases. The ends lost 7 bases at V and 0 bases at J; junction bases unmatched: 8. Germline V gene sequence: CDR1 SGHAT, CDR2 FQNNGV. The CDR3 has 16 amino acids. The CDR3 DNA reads TGTGCCAGCACTCAAACCGGGGGGTCGAACACCGGGGAGCTGTTTTTT. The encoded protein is CASTQTGGSNTGELFF.